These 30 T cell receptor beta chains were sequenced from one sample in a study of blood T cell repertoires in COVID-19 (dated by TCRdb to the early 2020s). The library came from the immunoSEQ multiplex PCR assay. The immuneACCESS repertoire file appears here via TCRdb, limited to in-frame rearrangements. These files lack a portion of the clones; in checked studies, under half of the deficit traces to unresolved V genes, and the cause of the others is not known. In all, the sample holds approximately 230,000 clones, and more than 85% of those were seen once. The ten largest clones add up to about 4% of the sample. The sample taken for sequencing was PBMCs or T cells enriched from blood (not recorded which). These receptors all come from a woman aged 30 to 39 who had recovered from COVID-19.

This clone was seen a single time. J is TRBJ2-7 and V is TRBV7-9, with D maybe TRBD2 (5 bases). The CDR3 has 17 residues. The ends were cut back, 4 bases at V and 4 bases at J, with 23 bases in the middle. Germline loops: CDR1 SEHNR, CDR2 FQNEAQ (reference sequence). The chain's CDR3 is CASSSPALRPGTYEQYF. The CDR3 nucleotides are TGTGCCAGCAGCTCCCCCGCCCTTCGACCGGGAACTTACGAGCAGTACTTC.

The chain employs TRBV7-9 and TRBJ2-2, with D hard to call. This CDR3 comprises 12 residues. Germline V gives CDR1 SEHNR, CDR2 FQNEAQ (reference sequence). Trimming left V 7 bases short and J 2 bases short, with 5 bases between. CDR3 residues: CASTLNTGELFF. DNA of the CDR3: TGTGCCAGCACCCTTAACACCGGGGAGCTGTTTTTT.

CDR3 sequence reads: CASSYSKVVRTEAFF. CDR3 DNA: TGTGCCAGCAGTTACTCGAAGGTTGTCAGGACTGAAGCTTTCTTT. This chain uses TRBV6-5 with TRBJ1-1; D ambiguous. The CDR3 has 15 amino acids. V was trimmed by 0 bases and J by 5 bases, leaving 13 bases between them. Germline assignment: CDR1 MNHEY and CDR2 SVGAGI.

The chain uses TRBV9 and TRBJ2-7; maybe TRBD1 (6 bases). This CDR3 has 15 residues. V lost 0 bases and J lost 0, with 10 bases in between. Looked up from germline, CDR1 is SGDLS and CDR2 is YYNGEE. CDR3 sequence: CASSVGQASSYEQYF. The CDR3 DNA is TGTGCCAGCAGCGTAGGACAGGCGAGCTCCTACGAGCAGTACTTC.

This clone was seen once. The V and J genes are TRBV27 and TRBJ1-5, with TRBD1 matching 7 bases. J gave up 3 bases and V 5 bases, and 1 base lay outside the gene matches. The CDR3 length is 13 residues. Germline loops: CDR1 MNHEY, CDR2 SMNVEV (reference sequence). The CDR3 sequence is CASSQGVNQPQHF. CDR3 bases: TGTGCCAGCAGTCAGGGGGTCAATCAGCCCCAGCATTTT.

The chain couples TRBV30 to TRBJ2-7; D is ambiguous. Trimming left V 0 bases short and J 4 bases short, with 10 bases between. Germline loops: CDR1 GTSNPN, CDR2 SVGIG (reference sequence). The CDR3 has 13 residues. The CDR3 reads CAWSVLPSYEQYF. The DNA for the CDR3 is TGTGCCTGGAGTGTTCTGCCCAGTTACGAGCAGTACTTC.

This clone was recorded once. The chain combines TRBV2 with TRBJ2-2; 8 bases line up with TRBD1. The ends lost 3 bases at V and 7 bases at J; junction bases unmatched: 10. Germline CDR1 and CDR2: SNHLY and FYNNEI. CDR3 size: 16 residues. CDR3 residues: CASSDHDRGFYGELFF. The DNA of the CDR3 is TGTGCCAGCAGTGACCACGACAGGGGCTTCTACGGGGAGCTGTTTTTT.

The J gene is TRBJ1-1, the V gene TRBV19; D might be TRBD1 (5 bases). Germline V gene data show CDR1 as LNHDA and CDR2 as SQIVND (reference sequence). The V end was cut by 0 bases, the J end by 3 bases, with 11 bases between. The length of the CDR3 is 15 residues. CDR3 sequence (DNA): TGTGCCAGTAGTATAGAGGGTGTCAGGGACACTGAAGCTTTCTTT. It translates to CASSIEGVRDTEAFF.

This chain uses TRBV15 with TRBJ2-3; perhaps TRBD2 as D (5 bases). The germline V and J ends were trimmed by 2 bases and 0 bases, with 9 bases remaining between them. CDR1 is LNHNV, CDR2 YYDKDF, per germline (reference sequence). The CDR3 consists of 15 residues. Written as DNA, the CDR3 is TGTGCCACCAGCAGATATCTAGCTAGCACAGATACGCAGTATTTT. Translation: CATSRYLASTDTQYF. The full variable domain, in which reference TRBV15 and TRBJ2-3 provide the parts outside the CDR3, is DAMVIQNPRYQVTQFGKPVTLSCSQTLNHNVMYWYQQKSSQAPKLLFHYYDKDFNNEADTPDNFQSRRPNTSFCFLDIRSPGLGDTAMYLCATSRYLASTDTQYFGPGTRLTVL.

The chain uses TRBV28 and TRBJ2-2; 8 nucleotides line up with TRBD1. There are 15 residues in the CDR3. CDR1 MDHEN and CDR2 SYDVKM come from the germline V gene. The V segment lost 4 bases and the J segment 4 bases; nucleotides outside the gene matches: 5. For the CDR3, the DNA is TGTGCCAGCAGTTACAGGGGGTTTACCACCGGGGAGCTGTTTTTT. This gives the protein CASSYRGFTTGELFF.

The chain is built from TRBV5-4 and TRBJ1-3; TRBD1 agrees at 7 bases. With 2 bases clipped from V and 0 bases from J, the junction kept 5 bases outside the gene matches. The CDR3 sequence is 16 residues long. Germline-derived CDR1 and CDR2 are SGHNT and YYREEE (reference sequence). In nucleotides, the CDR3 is TGTGCCAGCAGCTTAGGGGGCAGTCACTCTGGAAACACCATATATTTT. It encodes CASSLGGSHSGNTIYF.

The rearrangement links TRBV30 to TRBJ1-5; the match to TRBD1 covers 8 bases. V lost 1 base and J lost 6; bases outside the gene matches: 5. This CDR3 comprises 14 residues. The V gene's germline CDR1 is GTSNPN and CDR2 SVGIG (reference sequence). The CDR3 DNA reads TGTGCCTGGAGTGAGGGGACAGGAGGTCAGCCCCAGCATTTT. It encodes CAWSEGTGGQPQHF. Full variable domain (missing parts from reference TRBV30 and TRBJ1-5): SQTIHQWPATLVQPVGSPLSLECTVEGTSNPNLYWYRQAAGRGLQLLFYSVGIGQISSEVPQNLSASRPQDRQFILSSKKLLLSDSGFYLCAWSEGTGGQPQHFGDGTRLSIL.

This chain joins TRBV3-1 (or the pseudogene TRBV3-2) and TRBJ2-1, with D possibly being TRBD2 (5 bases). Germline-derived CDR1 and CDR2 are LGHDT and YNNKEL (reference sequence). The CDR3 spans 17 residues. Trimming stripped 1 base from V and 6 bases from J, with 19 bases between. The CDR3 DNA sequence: TGTGCCAGCAGCCAAGTTGCCAGGACTCCTCAGCGCAATGAGCAGTTCTTC. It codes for CASSQVARTPQRNEQFF.

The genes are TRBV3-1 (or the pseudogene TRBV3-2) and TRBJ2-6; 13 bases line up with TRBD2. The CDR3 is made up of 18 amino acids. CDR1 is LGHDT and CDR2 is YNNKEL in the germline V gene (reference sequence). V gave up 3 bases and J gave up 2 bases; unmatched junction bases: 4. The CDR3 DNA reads TGTGCCAGCAGCCAGAGACTAGCGGGAGGTGCTGGGGCCAACGTCCTGACTTTC. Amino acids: CASSQRLAGGAGANVLTF.

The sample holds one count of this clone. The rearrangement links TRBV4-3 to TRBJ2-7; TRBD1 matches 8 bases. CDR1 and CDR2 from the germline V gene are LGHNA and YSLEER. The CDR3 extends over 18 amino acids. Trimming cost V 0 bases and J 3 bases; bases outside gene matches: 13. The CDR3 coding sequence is TGCGCCAGCAGCCAAGATTTCACACCGGGACAGGTTGGCTACGAGCAGTACTTC. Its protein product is CASSQDFTPGQVGYEQYF.

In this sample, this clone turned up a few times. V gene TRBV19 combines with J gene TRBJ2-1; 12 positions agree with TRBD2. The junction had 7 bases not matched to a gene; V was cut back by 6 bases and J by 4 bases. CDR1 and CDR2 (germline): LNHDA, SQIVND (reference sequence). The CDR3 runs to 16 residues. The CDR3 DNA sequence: TGTGCCAGTAGGGGCGGTCTAGCGGGAGGGTACAATGAGCAGTTCTTC. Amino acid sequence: CASRGGLAGGYNEQFF.

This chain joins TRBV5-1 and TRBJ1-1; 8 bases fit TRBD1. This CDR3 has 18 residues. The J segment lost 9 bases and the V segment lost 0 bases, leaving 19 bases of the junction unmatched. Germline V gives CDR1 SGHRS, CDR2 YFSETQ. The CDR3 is CASSLVGRGLLVGLKAFF. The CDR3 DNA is TGCGCCAGCAGCTTGGTGGGCAGGGGGCTTCTGGTAGGACTGAAAGCTTTCTTT.

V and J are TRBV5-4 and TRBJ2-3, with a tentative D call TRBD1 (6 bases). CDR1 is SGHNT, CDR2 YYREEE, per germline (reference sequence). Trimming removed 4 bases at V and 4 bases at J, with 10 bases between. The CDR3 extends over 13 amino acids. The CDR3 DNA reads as TGTGCCAGCAGCCTCAGGGGTGCAGATACGCAGTATTTT. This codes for CASSLRGADTQYF.

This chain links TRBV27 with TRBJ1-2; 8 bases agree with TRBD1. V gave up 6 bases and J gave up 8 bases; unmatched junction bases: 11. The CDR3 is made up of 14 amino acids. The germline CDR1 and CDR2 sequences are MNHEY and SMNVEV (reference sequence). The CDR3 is CASRLTQGAWGYTF. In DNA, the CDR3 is TGTGCCAGCAGGCTAACCCAGGGGGCGTGGGGCTACACCTTC.

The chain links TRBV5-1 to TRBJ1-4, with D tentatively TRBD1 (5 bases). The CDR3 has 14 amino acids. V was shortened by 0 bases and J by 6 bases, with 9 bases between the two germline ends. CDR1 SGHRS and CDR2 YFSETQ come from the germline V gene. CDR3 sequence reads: CASSLGRGDEKLFF. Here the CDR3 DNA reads TGCGCCAGCAGCTTGGGTAGGGGTGATGAAAAACTGTTTTTT.

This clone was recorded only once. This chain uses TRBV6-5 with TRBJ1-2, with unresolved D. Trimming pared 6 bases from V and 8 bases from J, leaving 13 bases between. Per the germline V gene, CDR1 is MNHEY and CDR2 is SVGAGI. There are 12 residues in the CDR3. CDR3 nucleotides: TGTGCCAGCAGAAACCCCGGGAACGGCTACACCTTC. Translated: CASRNPGNGYTF.

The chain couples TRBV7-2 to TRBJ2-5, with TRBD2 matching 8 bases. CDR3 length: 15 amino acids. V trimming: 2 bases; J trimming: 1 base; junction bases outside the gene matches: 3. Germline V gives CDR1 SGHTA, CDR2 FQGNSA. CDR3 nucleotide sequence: TGTGCCAGCAGCTTAATCAGCGGGAGCCAAGAGACCCAGTACTTC. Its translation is CASSLISGSQETQYF.

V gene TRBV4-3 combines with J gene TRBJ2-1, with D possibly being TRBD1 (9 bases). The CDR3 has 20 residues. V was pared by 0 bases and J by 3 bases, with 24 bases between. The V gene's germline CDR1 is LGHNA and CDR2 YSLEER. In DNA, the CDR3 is TGCGCCAGCAGCCAAGATCTTACGGGGGGGACAGGGAAGATCTACAATGAGCAGTTCTTC. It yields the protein CASSQDLTGGTGKIYNEQFF.

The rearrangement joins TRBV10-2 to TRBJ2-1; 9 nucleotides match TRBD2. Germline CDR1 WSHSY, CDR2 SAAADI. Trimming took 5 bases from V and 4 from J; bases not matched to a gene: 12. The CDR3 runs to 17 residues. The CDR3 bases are TGCGCCAGCAGTCCCTACCCCGGACTAGCGCAGTACAATGAGCAGTTCTTC. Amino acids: CASSPYPGLAQYNEQFF.

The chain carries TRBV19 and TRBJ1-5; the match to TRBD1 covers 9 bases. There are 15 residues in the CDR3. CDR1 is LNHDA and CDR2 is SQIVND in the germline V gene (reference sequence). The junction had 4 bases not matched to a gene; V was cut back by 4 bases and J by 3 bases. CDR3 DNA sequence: TGTGCCAGTAGTAGGGGACAGGGTTCCAATCAGCCCCAGCATTTT. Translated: CASSRGQGSNQPQHF.

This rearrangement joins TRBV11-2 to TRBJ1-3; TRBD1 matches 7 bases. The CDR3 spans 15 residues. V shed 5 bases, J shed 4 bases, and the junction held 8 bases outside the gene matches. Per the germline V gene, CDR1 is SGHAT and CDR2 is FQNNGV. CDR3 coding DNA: TGTGCCAGCAGCCAGGGGGGGACTAGGGGAAACACCATATATTTT. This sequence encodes CASSQGGTRGNTIYF.

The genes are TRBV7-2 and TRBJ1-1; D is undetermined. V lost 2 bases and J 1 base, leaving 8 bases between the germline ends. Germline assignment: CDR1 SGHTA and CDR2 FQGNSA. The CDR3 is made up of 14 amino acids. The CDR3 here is CASSLKRRNTEAFF. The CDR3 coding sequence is TGTGCCAGCAGCTTAAAGCGTCGGAACACTGAAGCTTTCTTT.

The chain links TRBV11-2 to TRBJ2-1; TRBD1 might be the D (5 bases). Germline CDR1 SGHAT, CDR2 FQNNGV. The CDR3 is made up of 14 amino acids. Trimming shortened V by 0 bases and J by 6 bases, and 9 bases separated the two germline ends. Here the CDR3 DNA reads TGTGCCAGCAGCTTAGAAGGGGTTAGCAATGAGCAGTTCTTC. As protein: CASSLEGVSNEQFF.

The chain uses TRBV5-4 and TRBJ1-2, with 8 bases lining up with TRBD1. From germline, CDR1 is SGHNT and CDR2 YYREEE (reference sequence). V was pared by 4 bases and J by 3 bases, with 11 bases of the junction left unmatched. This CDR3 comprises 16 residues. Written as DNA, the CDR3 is TGTGCCAGCAGCCCCCGTCAGGGGGCGCAGTACTATGGCTACACCTTC. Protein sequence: CASSPRQGAQYYGYTF.

The CDR3 coding sequence is TGTGCCAGCTCACCACCCACAGAGTTCTCTGGAAACACCATATATTTT. Its protein product is CASSPPTEFSGNTIYF. The rearrangement links TRBV18 to TRBJ1-3; D is unclear. The V gene lost 0 bases and the J gene lost 0 bases, with 9 bases spanning the gap. Germline CDR1 KGHSH, CDR2 LQKENI. This CDR3 spans 16 amino acids.